This T cell receptor beta chain came from a study of blood T cells in healthy people across ages (dated by TCRdb to between 2014 and 2016). Notes on the research overall: In model experiments, roughly one uniquely barcoded TCR beta cDNA molecule per two T cells was captured by template switching. Using deep sequencing normalized with unique cDNA molecular identifiers, the study measured how TCR beta repertoire diversity changes with age. To avoid experimental bias, donors of different ages were spread randomly across the sequencing lanes. Using the same blood draw, the study looked at two additional independent replicas of 1 million unique cDNA reads for two donors, one aged 18 to 29 and the other aged 80 or older. The donors were divided into four age groups: young (average approximately 16 years), middle-aged (about 40), aged (approximately 62) and long-lived (roughly 88). Beyond this particular receptor, the publication reports: Estimates of total diversity based on one million sequenced T cells were regarded as lower bounds and as underestimates. There was a strong correlation between observed TCR beta diversity and the percentage of naive T cells measured by flow cytometry. As age increased, observed TCR beta diversity per million T cells dropped in a roughly linear way, and a significant reduction was already evident by age roughly 40. Conclusive comparison of naive and antigen-experienced compartments was prevented by the profiling of bulk unsorted PBMCs. Compared with the aged group, more naive CD4+ T cells, fewer expanded clones and increased TCR diversity were shown by the long-lived group, suggesting age selection. Because donor CMV infection status was unknown, age-related changes in expanded clonotypes were potentially confounded.

On this clonotype itself: The antigen this receptor binds is unknown. Base qualities are missing; no much larger clone stands one base away.

Systemically healthy Caucasian individuals from Russia, 35 to 40 in total and aged about 6 to 100 years, were included as donors. Roughly 9 milliliters of peripheral blood were drawn from each donor into EDTA-treated Vacutainer tubes. Ficoll-Paque density-gradient centrifugation was used to isolate PBMCs, with at least 6 million per sample. Total RNA was extracted from PBMCs with Trizol reagent, with at least 5 micrograms obtained per sample. For every donor, flow cytometry on a PBMC aliquot measured the percentage of naive CD45RAhigh/CD27high T cells. Library method: 5' RACE. TCRdb lists the instrument as Illumina HiSeq 2500. A second 7 to 11 cycle PCR used a sample-barcoded 5' primer and a J-beta primer mix. Each TCR beta cDNA molecule received a unique molecular identifier from a template-switch 5' adaptor carrying 12 random nucleotides. At least 2.5 million CDR3-containing paired-end reads were obtained from each sample. All of the RNA was converted into first-strand cDNA using the Mint cDNA synthesis kit, with a TRBC-specific oligonucleotide serving as the primer. Following uracil-DNA glycosylase treatment, all cDNA underwent a first 18-cycle PCR with the universal primers M1SS and BC2_uni_R. In the source study's methods: Each sample was normalized by randomly selecting 1 million high-quality reads, each carrying a distinct molecular identifier. Reads with shared molecular identifiers were discarded instead of being binned into consensus sequences. MiTCR, set to a Q25 quality threshold and the strictest error-elimination algorithm, was used for CDR3 identification, clonotype clustering and error correction. A nonparametric unseen species model using Euler transformation provided a lower-bound estimate of total TCR beta diversity. TCRdb redid the processing of the public reads, applying fastp at Q25 and MiXCR, and retained in-frame beta chains. Each entry is one CDR3 protein sequence, shown with its most common DNA and genes. These V and J calls derive from TCRdb rather than the authors' analysis. The table for this sample lists roughly 1,300,000 distinct CDR3 sequences; around 59% of them were counted only once. Jointly, the top ten make up about 6.7% of the sample.

This TCR was sampled from a man younger than 30 in good health. Sequenced: blood.

The base sequence is TGCAGTGCTAGAGGTTCTAGTTTGGTTTATGAGCAGTTCTTC. Its coded protein is CSARGSSLVYEQFF. The rearranged chain carries TRBV20-1 and TRBJ2-1, with the D gene not confidently named. The V end loses 1 base and the J end loses 8 bases, and a stretch of 15 bases separates them. CDR3 length: 14 amino acids, cysteine to phenylalanine. The read is trimmed to its CDR3 DNA, 42 bases read in frame from base 1. For CDR1 and CDR2, the germline V gene (reference sequence) lists DFQATT and SNEGSKA.